The source of this TCR beta chain is a study of spatial heterogeneity in lung cancer. Study in general: The count of detected beta-chain sequences consistently exceeded that of alpha-chain sequences.

TCRdb re-analysed the 5' RACE reads in MiXCR, keeping a single row per CDR3 protein. The sample carries about 42,000 distinct CDR3 sequences, approximately 7% recorded once. Findings of the study overall: Ubiquitous expanded tumor TCRs surfaced in blood more at resection than they did at follow-up.

In the case of this clonotype: Its antigen is not identified.

Germline V gene sequence: CDR1 SGHRS, CDR2 YFSETQ. The CDR3 consists of 15 residues. J gave up 2 bases and V 3 bases, and 7 bases lay outside the gene matches. Time point defined: sample taken at primary tumor resection. Sequencing of whole RNA from tumor, nontumor lung or frozen PBMC involved no sorting. The cohort: over 65 early-stage, untreated non-small cell lung cancer patients. This TCR was sampled from a female donor with early-stage non-small cell lung cancer. The genes are TRBV5-1 and TRBJ2-5; 7 positions agree with TRBD1. Sample: PBMCs, taken at surgery. In DNA form, the CDR3 reads TGCGCCAGCAGCTCACGATCGGGACAGCAAGAGACCCAGTACTTC. It codes for CASSSRSGQQETQYF. Full variable domain (remainder filled in from reference TRBV5-1 and TRBJ2-5): KAGVTQTPRYLIKTRGQQVTLSCSPISGHRSVSWYQQTPGQGLQFLFEYFSETQRNKGNFPGRFSGRQFSNSRSEMNVSTLELGDSALYLCASSSRSGQQETQYFGPGTRLLVL.